These 3 T cell receptor beta chains were all obtained from the same sample, sequenced in a study of blood T cell repertoires in COVID-19. The protocol was immunoSEQ multiplex PCR, while the TCRdb copy is restricted to in-frame clones and leaves out a portion. The data hold about 150,000 clones, with around 80% observed a single time. The specimen was peripheral blood. The receptors were sampled from a man in his sixties who had recovered from COVID-19.

V usage is TRBV6-1 and J usage is TRBJ1-6; a weak D match, TRBD1 (5 bases). Trimming left V 1 base short and J 10 bases short, with 11 bases between. In germline, CDR1 is MNHNS, CDR2 SASEGT. This CDR3 is built from 14 residues. The CDR3 coding sequence is TGTGCCAGCAGTGAAGGTTGGGGGGGGTCACCCCTCCACTTT. Translating it yields CASSEGWGGSPLHF.

The rearrangement uses TRBV10-3 and TRBJ2-2; 8 bases line up with TRBD2. The V gene end was trimmed by 3 bases and the J gene end by 6 bases; junction bases not matched to a gene: 9. Germline V gene data show CDR1 as ENHRY and CDR2 as SYGVKD. The CDR3 runs to 16 residues. The CDR3 here is CAISESRLAGPGELFF. The CDR3 DNA reads TGTGCCATCAGTGAATCGCGGCTAGCGGGCCCCGGGGAGCTGTTTTTT.

The chain joins TRBV7-2 to TRBJ1-4, with 7 bases identical to TRBD1. This CDR3 region has 17 residues. The ends lost 1 base at V and 4 bases at J; junction bases unmatched: 9. Germline V gives CDR1 SGHTA, CDR2 FQGNSA. The CDR3 DNA reads as TGTGCCAGCAGCTTAGTAGGGATGGGGACAGATAATGAAAAACTGTTTTTT. The encoded protein is CASSLVGMGTDNEKLFF.